This T cell receptor (beta chain) was sequenced for a study of siplizumab effects on memory and regulatory T cells. Broader study findings: The authors could not assign a naive or memory phenotype to roughly 75-97% of proliferating CD4+ or CD8+ clones. Siplizumab led to significantly less abundant alloreactive sequences that could be traced back to unstimulated CD4+ memory cells. Proliferating siplizumab-cultured Tregs lacked confirmed suppressive function.

Only in-frame clones appear in the TCRdb table, and some are missing; sequencing was by immunoSEQ multiplex PCR. The sample holds fewer than 100,000 clones; approximately 95% are singletons and the top ten take approximately 0.31%. On this clone: Its antigen is not identified.

The sequencing input was non-Treg CD4+ T cells sorted from blood. The TCR originated in a human donor in good health.

CDR3 loop: CASRQGDYTGELFF. The CDR3 region has the DNA TGTGCCAGCAGGCAGGGGGACTACACCGGGGAGCTGTTTTTT. The chain couples TRBV6-1 to TRBJ2-2, with D tentatively TRBD1 (7 bases). This CDR3 has 14 amino acids. Deletions cut 6 bases from V and 3 bases from J, with 11 bases between. Germline-derived CDR1 and CDR2 are MNHNS and SASEGT.